This is a list of T cell receptor beta chains from one sample in a study of blood T cell repertoires in COVID-19. Measured with immunoSEQ multiplex PCR; TCRdb has only the in-frame clones, and not every one. The table lists about 50,000 clones, 82% of them singletons. The sequencing sample was made of peripheral blood. Receptor source: a woman aged 55-70 years with acute or convalescent COVID-19. Each CDR3 is given with its conserved first and last residue. D genes are given only for firm matches. The size entry is marked missing in some rows and otherwise reads once, few, many or a size class.

j_gene: TRBJ2-7; v_gene: TRBV27; abundance: .; d_gene: TRBD2; CDR3aa: CASSLSPSGGYEQYF; CDR3nt: TGTGCCAGCAGTTTATCCCCTAGCGGGGGATACGAGCAGTACTTC
j_gene: TRBJ2-6; v_gene: TRBV5-5; abundance: .; d_gene: .; CDR3aa: CASSFPAGANVLTF; CDR3nt: TGTGCCAGCAGCTTCCCAGCTGGGGCCAACGTCCTGACTTTC
j_gene: TRBJ2-7; v_gene: TRBV28; abundance: .; d_gene: .; CDR3aa: CASTLGAGVGEQYF; CDR3nt: TGTGCCAGCACTCTGGGAGCAGGGGTGGGGGAGCAGTACTTC
j_gene: TRBJ2-4; v_gene: TRBV6-1; abundance: .; d_gene: .; CDR3aa: CASSEPGLAKNIQYF; CDR3nt: TGTGCCAGCAGTGAACCAGGGCTAGCCAAAAACATTCAGTACTTC
j_gene: TRBJ1-6; v_gene: TRBV7-2; abundance: .; d_gene: .; CDR3aa: CASSSEEYNSPLHF; CDR3nt: TGTGCCAGCAGCTCCGAAGAGTATAATTCACCCCTCCACTTT
j_gene: TRBJ2-3; v_gene: TRBV24-1; abundance: .; d_gene: .; CDR3aa: CATSDLRGTDTQYF; CDR3nt: TGTGCCACCAGTGATTTGCGCGGTACAGATACGCAGTATTTT
j_gene: TRBJ1-1; v_gene: TRBV29-1; abundance: .; d_gene: TRBD1; CDR3aa: CSVEQDRANTEAFF; CDR3nt: TGCAGCGTTGAACAGGACAGGGCGAACACTGAAGCTTTCTTT
j_gene: TRBJ1-2; v_gene: TRBV19; abundance: once; d_gene: .; CDR3aa: CASTVGAGPPNYGYTF; CDR3nt: TGTGCCAGTACAGTCGGAGCGGGGCCGCCTAACTATGGCTACACCTTC
j_gene: TRBJ1-1; v_gene: TRBV27; abundance: .; d_gene: TRBD1; CDR3aa: CASSLKDRWYTEAFF; CDR3nt: TGTGCCAGCAGTTTAAAGGACAGGTGGTACACTGAAGCTTTCTTT
j_gene: TRBJ1-1; v_gene: TRBV12-3/TRBV12-4; abundance: .; d_gene: .; CDR3aa: CASSWVTTEAFF; CDR3nt: TGTGCCAGCAGTTGGGTGACAACTGAAGCTTTCTTT
j_gene: TRBJ1-6; v_gene: TRBV9; abundance: .; d_gene: TRBD1; CDR3aa: CASSPRTGGNSPLHF; CDR3nt: TGTGCCAGCAGCCCGCGGACAGGGGGCAATTCACCCCTCCACTTT
j_gene: TRBJ2-1; v_gene: TRBV24-1; abundance: .; d_gene: TRBD1; CDR3aa: CATSDPGQGRNEQFF; CDR3nt: TGTGCCACCAGTGACCCCGGACAGGGTCGCAATGAGCAGTTCTTC
j_gene: TRBJ1-1; v_gene: TRBV3-1/TRBV3-2; abundance: few; d_gene: .; CDR3aa: CASSRVFGEEDTEAFF; CDR3nt: TGTGCCAGCAGCCGAGTCTTCGGGGAAGAAGACACTGAAGCTTTCTTT
j_gene: TRBJ2-3; v_gene: TRBV9; abundance: .; d_gene: .; CDR3aa: CASSPTRRGPTDTQYF; CDR3nt: TGTGCCAGCAGCCCAACAAGGCGGGGGCCCACAGATACGCAGTATTTT
j_gene: TRBJ1-1; v_gene: TRBV3-1/TRBV3-2; abundance: .; d_gene: .; CDR3aa: CASSQGGGREAFF; CDR3nt: TGTGCCAGCAGCCAAGGTGGGGGGCGGGAGGCTTTCTTT
j_gene: TRBJ1-4; v_gene: TRBV18; abundance: .; d_gene: .; CDR3aa: CASSLDSNEKLFF; CDR3nt: TGTGCCAGCTCACTAGACAGTAATGAAAAACTGTTTTTT
j_gene: TRBJ1-1; v_gene: TRBV2; abundance: .; d_gene: .; CDR3aa: CASSGTPNTEAFF; CDR3nt: TGTGCCAGCAGTGGAACACCGAACACTGAAGCTTTCTTT
j_gene: TRBJ1-2; v_gene: TRBV4-2; abundance: .; d_gene: TRBD1; CDR3aa: CASSQDLGQIYGYTF; CDR3nt: TGTGCCAGCAGCCAAGACTTGGGACAGATCTATGGCTACACCTTC
j_gene: TRBJ1-4; v_gene: TRBV5-1; abundance: .; d_gene: TRBD1; CDR3aa: CASSREGQFYTEKLFF; CDR3nt: TGCGCCAGCAGCAGAGAGGGACAGTTTTATACTGAAAAACTGTTTTTT
j_gene: TRBJ2-7; v_gene: TRBV7-3; abundance: .; d_gene: TRBD2; CDR3aa: CASSPGLAREQYF; CDR3nt: TGTGCCAGCAGCCCCGGACTAGCGCGCGAGCAGTACTTC
j_gene: TRBJ1-2; v_gene: TRBV6-5; abundance: medium-sized; d_gene: TRBD1; CDR3aa: CASRRDRGDDGYTF; CDR3nt: TGTGCCAGCAGACGGGACAGGGGGGATGATGGCTACACCTTC
j_gene: TRBJ2-2; v_gene: TRBV3-1/TRBV3-2; abundance: .; d_gene: TRBD2; CDR3aa: CASSRTSGRVTGELFF; CDR3nt: TGTGCCAGCAGCCGTACTAGCGGGAGGGTTACCGGGGAGCTGTTTTTT
j_gene: TRBJ1-1; v_gene: TRBV11-2; abundance: .; d_gene: .; CDR3aa: CASSLAWPPGGNTEAFF; CDR3nt: TGTGCCAGCAGCTTAGCCTGGCCCCCCGGGGGGAACACTGAAGCTTTCTTT
j_gene: TRBJ2-5; v_gene: TRBV27; abundance: .; d_gene: TRBD2; CDR3aa: CASSLVTSGLGETQYF; CDR3nt: TGTGCCAGCAGTTTAGTAACTAGCGGATTAGGAGAGACCCAGTACTTC
j_gene: TRBJ1-2; v_gene: TRBV28; abundance: .; d_gene: .; CDR3aa: CASRVRWPNYGYTF; CDR3nt: TGTGCCAGCAGGGTCCGTTGGCCTAACTATGGCTACACCTTC
j_gene: TRBJ1-5; v_gene: TRBV14; abundance: .; d_gene: TRBD1; CDR3aa: CASNPPPGTGVWDQPQHF; CDR3nt: TGTGCCAGCAACCCCCCTCCCGGGACAGGGGTTTGGGATCAGCCCCAGCATTTT
j_gene: TRBJ1-2; v_gene: TRBV2; abundance: .; d_gene: .; CDR3aa: CASSEQGSYGYTF; CDR3nt: TGTGCCAGCAGTGAACAGGGTAGCTATGGCTACACCTTC
j_gene: TRBJ1-5; v_gene: TRBV11-2; abundance: once; d_gene: .; CDR3aa: CASSPSGNNQPQHF; CDR3nt: TGTGCCAGCAGCCCATCAGGGAACAATCAGCCCCAGCATTTT
j_gene: TRBJ2-7; v_gene: TRBV3-1/TRBV3-2; abundance: .; d_gene: TRBD2; CDR3aa: CASSHGLAGGTYEQYF; CDR3nt: TGTGCCAGCAGCCACGGACTAGCGGGGGGGACCTACGAGCAGTACTTC
j_gene: TRBJ1-4; v_gene: TRBV28; abundance: .; d_gene: .; CDR3aa: CASSLGDINEKLFF; CDR3nt: TGTGCCAGCAGTTTAGGGGACATTAATGAAAAACTGTTTTTT
j_gene: TRBJ1-3; v_gene: TRBV7-2; abundance: .; d_gene: .; CDR3aa: CASSFTPGAGNTIYF; CDR3nt: TGTGCCAGCAGCTTCACCCCAGGCGCTGGAAACACCATATATTTT
j_gene: TRBJ2-3; v_gene: TRBV14; abundance: .; d_gene: TRBD2; CDR3aa: CASSLGLAGTDTQYF; CDR3nt: TGTGCCAGCAGCCTGGGACTAGCGGGCACAGATACGCAGTATTTT
j_gene: TRBJ2-2; v_gene: TRBV7-3; abundance: few; d_gene: .; CDR3aa: CASSPGGAGTGELFF; CDR3nt: TGTGCCAGCAGCCCCGGCGGAGCGGGCACCGGGGAGCTGTTTTTT
j_gene: TRBJ2-7; v_gene: TRBV20-1; abundance: few; d_gene: TRBD2; CDR3aa: CSASQTSGSYEQYF; CDR3nt: TGCAGTGCTAGTCAGACTAGCGGCTCCTACGAGCAGTACTTC
j_gene: TRBJ1-6; v_gene: TRBV9; abundance: .; d_gene: TRBD1; CDR3aa: CASSATGTANNSPLHF; CDR3nt: TGTGCCAGCAGCGCAACCGGGACAGCTAATAATTCACCCCTCCACTTT
j_gene: TRBJ2-6; v_gene: TRBV6-5; abundance: .; d_gene: .; CDR3aa: CASTLGLAGANVLTF; CDR3nt: TGTGCCAGCACCCTGGGACTCGCTGGGGCCAACGTCCTGACTTTC
j_gene: TRBJ2-1; v_gene: TRBV6-5; abundance: .; d_gene: TRBD2; CDR3aa: CATRPGLAYNEQFF; CDR3nt: TGTGCCACTAGACCCGGACTAGCCTACAATGAGCAGTTCTTC
j_gene: TRBJ2-1; v_gene: TRBV11-3; abundance: .; d_gene: .; CDR3aa: CASSLGGGRYNEQFF; CDR3nt: TGTGCCAGCAGCTTGGGGGGGGGCCGATACAATGAGCAGTTCTTC
j_gene: TRBJ2-2; v_gene: TRBV20-1; abundance: once; d_gene: TRBD2; CDR3aa: CSASGTSAPNTGELFF; CDR3nt: TGCAGTGCTAGTGGTACTAGCGCACCGAACACCGGGGAGCTGTTTTTT
j_gene: TRBJ2-7; v_gene: TRBV5-5; abundance: few; d_gene: TRBD1; CDR3aa: CASSRGTGMGEQYF; CDR3nt: TGTGCCAGCAGCCGTGGGACAGGCATGGGGGAGCAGTACTTC
j_gene: TRBJ2-5; v_gene: TRBV24-1; abundance: .; d_gene: TRBD1; CDR3aa: CATSKGTGGETQYF; CDR3nt: TGTGCCACCAGTAAGGGGACAGGCGGGGAGACCCAGTACTTC